These 21 T cell receptor beta chains were all obtained from the same sample, sequenced in a study of graft-versus-host responses after intestinal transplantation. Profiling relied on immunoSEQ multiplex PCR, and the TCRdb table lists in-frame clones only, not all of them. The sample includes roughly 97,000 clones, about 90% of them seen just once. Antigen specificity for these receptors is unknown. The material sequenced was unstimulated CD4+ T cells sorted from spleen or lymph node cells, taken before intestinal transplant. The receptors were gathered from a human donor who received an intestinal transplant.

The chain carries TRBV19 and TRBJ2-7, with D maybe TRBD1 (5 bases). This CDR3 has 14 residues. Germline-derived CDR1 and CDR2 are LNHDA and SQIVND (reference sequence). Trimming cost V 7 bases and J 2 bases, with 15 bases left between them. CDR3: CASTPTGRPYEQYF. The CDR3 DNA reads as TGTGCCAGTACCCCAACAGGAAGGCCCTACGAGCAGTACTTC.

The chain links TRBV15 to TRBJ2-7; perhaps D is TRBD1 or TRBD2 (5 bases each). This CDR3 has 15 amino acids. The V end was cut by 1 base, the J end by 0 bases, with 10 bases between. CDR1 is LNHNV and CDR2 is YYDKDF in the germline V gene (reference sequence). CDR3 sequence: CATSRGGGGSYEQYF. In DNA, the CDR3 is TGTGCCACCAGCAGAGGTGGGGGTGGCTCCTACGAGCAGTACTTC.

This chain connects TRBV29-1 to TRBJ2-1; D unresolved. The CDR3 has 14 amino acids. In germline, CDR1 is SQVTM, CDR2 ANQGSEA. V lost 5 bases to trimming and J lost 5 bases, with 16 bases between them. The CDR3 sequence is CSVLVPMLHNEQFF. The CDR3 DNA sequence: TGCAGCGTTCTGGTACCCATGCTGCACAATGAGCAGTTCTTC.

This clone was recorded only once. The chain is built from TRBV5-6 and TRBJ1-5; D ambiguous. The CDR3 consists of 15 residues. V was clipped by 4 bases and J by 7 bases, with 18 bases between them. Per germline, CDR1 SGHDT and CDR2 YYEEEE. The CDR3 region has the DNA TGTGCCAGCAGCAAGGGCTGGGGTCGCGGCCAGCCCCAGCATTTT. Protein sequence: CASSKGWGRGQPQHF. Based on the CDR3 plus reference TRBV5-6 and TRBJ1-5, the full variable domain is DAGVTQSPTHLIKTRGQQVTLRCSPKSGHDTVSWYQQALGQGPQFIFQYYEEEERQRGNFPDRFSGHQFPNYSSELNVNALLLGDSALYLCASSKGWGRGQPQHFGDGTRLSIL.

The chain uses TRBV5-1 and TRBJ2-5; TRBD2 matches at 7 bases. This CDR3 has 14 amino acids. Trimming at V came to 0 bases and at J to 7 bases, leaving 6 bases not matched to a gene. Germline-derived CDR1 and CDR2 are SGHRS and YFSETQ. The CDR3 here is CASSLETREGTQYF. The CDR3 DNA follows: TGCGCCAGCAGCTTGGAAACTAGGGAGGGGACCCAGTACTTC.

J is TRBJ1-4 and V is TRBV7-2; 8 nucleotides align to TRBD1. The length of the CDR3 is 15 residues. Germline V gene data show CDR1 as SGHTA and CDR2 as FQGNSA. The ends lost 1 base at V and 8 bases at J; junction bases unmatched: 6. CDR3 sequence reads: CASSLGPGGEEKLFF. The CDR3 DNA sequence: TGTGCCAGCAGCTTAGGACCAGGGGGCGAGGAAAAACTGTTTTTT.

The chain has TRBV5-1 and TRBJ2-7; TRBD2 matches 10 bases. Per germline, CDR1 SGHRS and CDR2 YFSETQ. The CDR3 is made up of 13 amino acids. V lost 5 bases to trimming and J lost 4 bases; unmatched junction nucleotides: 3. The CDR3 here is CASSASGSYEQYF. The DNA of the CDR3 is TGCGCCAGCAGTGCTAGCGGGAGTTACGAGCAGTACTTC.

The rearrangement joins TRBV18 to TRBJ1-3; 9 bases match TRBD1. The CDR3 is made up of 17 amino acids. Germline V lookup: CDR1 KGHSH, CDR2 LQKENI. Unmatched junction bases numbered 10, after V lost 4 bases and J lost 3 bases. The CDR3 DNA sequence: TGTGCCAGCTCACGGTTATCCGGGACAGGGAGTGGAAACACCATATATTTT. It yields the protein CASSRLSGTGSGNTIYF.

J is TRBJ2-3 and V is TRBV28; D assignment may be TRBD1 or TRBD2 (5 bases each). This CDR3 has 18 residues. Trimming pared 5 bases from V and 4 bases from J, leaving 25 bases between. The germline gives CDR1 MDHEN, CDR2 SYDVKM. CDR3 protein: CASSPLGTGRLGADTQYF. CDR3 in DNA: TGTGCCAGCAGTCCGTTAGGAACGGGGCGTCTTGGCGCAGATACGCAGTATTTT.

The CDR3 sequence is CASSSQGQETQYF. The DNA of the CDR3 is TGTGCCAGCTCATCTCAGGGGCAAGAGACCCAGTACTTC. J is TRBJ2-5 and V is TRBV18; a possible D gene is TRBD1 (6 bases). The germline gives CDR1 KGHSH, CDR2 LQKENI. The CDR3 loop spans 13 amino acids. Trimming removed 5 bases at V and 2 bases at J, with 9 bases between.

The chain is built from TRBV11-2 and TRBJ2-7; 7 bases agree with TRBD2. J gave up 3 bases and V 1 base, and 6 bases lay outside the gene matches. This CDR3 region has 15 residues. Germline assignment: CDR1 SGHAT and CDR2 FQNNGV. The CDR3 loop is CASSLGPSGDYEQYF. CDR3 nucleotide sequence: TGTGCCAGCAGCTTAGGGCCTAGCGGTGACTACGAGCAGTACTTC.

A single count supports this clone. The rearrangement uses TRBV6-5 and TRBJ2-7, with TRBD1 as a possible D gene (6 bases). Trimming took off 2 bases at V and 3 bases at J, with 8 bases between the two ends. This CDR3 has 13 residues. Germline CDR1 is MNHEY and CDR2 is SVGAGI. The CDR3 loop reads CASSYGTNYEQYF. In nucleotides, the CDR3 is TGTGCCAGCAGTTACGGGACAAACTACGAGCAGTACTTC.

V and J are TRBV6-5 and TRBJ1-2, with TRBD1 identical over 7 bases. This CDR3 has 15 residues. V gave up 6 bases and J gave up 3 bases; unmatched junction bases: 10. CDR1 and CDR2 from the germline V gene are MNHEY and SVGAGI. The CDR3: CASSSSITGDYGYTF. The CDR3 coding sequence is TGTGCCAGCAGCTCCTCCATTACAGGGGACTATGGCTACACCTTC.

This chain joins TRBV18 and TRBJ1-1; possible D gene TRBD1, 5 bases. The germline V and J ends were trimmed by 2 bases and 6 bases, with 16 bases remaining between them. The CDR3 spans 15 residues. Germline loops: CDR1 KGHSH, CDR2 LQKENI. The chain's CDR3 is CASSPGSGPEAEAFF. Here the CDR3 DNA reads TGTGCCAGCTCACCAGGGTCGGGGCCGGAGGCTGAAGCTTTCTTT.

The chain recombines TRBV6-1 with TRBJ2-1; tentative D call: TRBD2 (5 bases). With 4 bases removed from V and 3 bases from J, the gap between germline ends came to 10 bases. Germline V gene sequence: CDR1 MNHNS, CDR2 SASEGT. This CDR3 is built from 14 residues. The CDR3 DNA sequence: TGTGCCAGCAGTGGGAGTGAGGGCTACAATGAGCAGTTCTTC. Translation gives CASSGSEGYNEQFF.

The chain has TRBV14 and TRBJ2-5; tentatively, D is TRBD1 (6 bases). Deletions cut 4 bases from V and 3 bases from J, with 12 bases between. Germline assignment: CDR1 SGHDN and CDR2 FVKESK. This CDR3 has 14 residues. CDR3 sequence: CASSPKGTKETQYF. The CDR3 DNA follows: TGTGCCAGCAGCCCAAAAGGGACAAAAGAGACCCAGTACTTC.

J is TRBJ2-7 and V is TRBV10-1; 10 nucleotides match TRBD2. Germline CDR1 WNHNN, CDR2 SYGVQD (reference sequence). The CDR3 is made up of 15 amino acids. Germline trimming cut 6 bases from V and 4 bases from J; bases unmatched to any gene: 9. As DNA, the CDR3 is TGCGCCAGCAGGGGAGGCCTAGCGGGAGTGTACGAGCAGTACTTC. This translates into CASRGGLAGVYEQYF.

V is TRBV2 and J is TRBJ2-5, with 7 bases identical to TRBD1. The germline V gene has CDR1 SNHLY and CDR2 FYNNEI. The junction had 4 bases not matched to a gene; V was cut back by 6 bases and J by 0 bases. CDR3 length: 14 residues. CDR3 bases: TGTGCCAGCAGCGTGGACAGGAACCAAGAGACCCAGTACTTC. This sequence encodes CASSVDRNQETQYF.

V usage is TRBV5-4 and J usage is TRBJ1-1; D possibly corresponds to TRBD1 (5 bases). The CDR3 length is 15 residues. V lost 3 bases, J lost 1 base, and 13 bases lay in between. The germline CDR1 and CDR2 sequences are SGHNT and YYREEE (reference sequence). In DNA, the CDR3 is TGTGCCAGCAGCTCCGGGGCGGGAGGGAACACTGAAGCTTTCTTT. Amino acid sequence: CASSSGAGGNTEAFF.

V gene TRBV5-1 combines with J gene TRBJ2-7; 8 nucleotides match TRBD2. The CDR3 has 14 residues. The germline CDR1 and CDR2 sequences are SGHRS and YFSETQ. J lost 0 bases, V lost 4 bases, and 3 bases had no gene match. The CDR3 coding sequence is TGCGCCAGCAGCGAGCGGGAGCGCTCCTACGAGCAGTACTTC. Translation: CASSERERSYEQYF.

The V gene is TRBV28, the J gene TRBJ2-3, with 10 bases that match TRBD2. V shed 3 bases, J shed 7 bases, and the junction held 10 bases outside the gene matches. The CDR3 has 16 amino acids. Germline values: CDR1 MDHEN, CDR2 SYDVKM. In nucleotides, the CDR3 is TGTGCCAGCAGTTTTCCTCTAGCGGGAGTTACCAATACGCAGTATTTT. Amino acids: CASSFPLAGVTNTQYF.